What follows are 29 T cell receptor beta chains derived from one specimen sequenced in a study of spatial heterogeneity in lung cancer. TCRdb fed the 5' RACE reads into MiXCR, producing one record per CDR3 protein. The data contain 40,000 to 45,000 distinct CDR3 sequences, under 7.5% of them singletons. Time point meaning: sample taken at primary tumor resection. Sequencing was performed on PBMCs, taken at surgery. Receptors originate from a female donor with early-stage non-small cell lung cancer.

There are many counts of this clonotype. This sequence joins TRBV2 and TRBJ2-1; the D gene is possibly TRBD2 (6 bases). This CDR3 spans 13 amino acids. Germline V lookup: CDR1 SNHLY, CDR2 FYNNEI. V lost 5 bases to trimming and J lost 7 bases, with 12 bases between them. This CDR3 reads CASSRGLFNEQFF. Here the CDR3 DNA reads TGTGCCAGCAGTCGGGGACTCTTTAATGAGCAGTTCTTC.

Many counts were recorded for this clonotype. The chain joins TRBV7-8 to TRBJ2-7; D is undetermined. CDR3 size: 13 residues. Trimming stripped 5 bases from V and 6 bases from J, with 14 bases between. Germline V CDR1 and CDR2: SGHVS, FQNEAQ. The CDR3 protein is CASSPGWVSEQYF. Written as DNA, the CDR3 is TGTGCCAGCAGCCCTGGCTGGGTAAGCGAGCAGTACTTC.

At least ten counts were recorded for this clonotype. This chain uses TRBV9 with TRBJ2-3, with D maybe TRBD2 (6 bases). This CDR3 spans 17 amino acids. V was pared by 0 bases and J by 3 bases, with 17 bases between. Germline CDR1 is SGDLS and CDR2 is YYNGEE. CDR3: CASSVDLGLAQTDTQYF. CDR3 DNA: TGTGCCAGCAGCGTAGACCTAGGGCTAGCGCAAACAGATACGCAGTATTTT.

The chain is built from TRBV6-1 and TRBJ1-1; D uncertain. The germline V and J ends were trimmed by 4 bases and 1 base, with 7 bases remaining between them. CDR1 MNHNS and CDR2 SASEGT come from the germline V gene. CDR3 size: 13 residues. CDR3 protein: CASSVKTNTEAFF. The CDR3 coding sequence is TGTGCCAGCAGTGTTAAGACGAACACTGAAGCTTTCTTT.

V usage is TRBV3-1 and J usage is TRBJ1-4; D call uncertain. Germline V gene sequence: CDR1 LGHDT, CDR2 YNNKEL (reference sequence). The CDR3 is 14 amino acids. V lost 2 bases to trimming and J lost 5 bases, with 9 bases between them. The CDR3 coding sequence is TGTGCCAGCAGCCAACGCGGGAGAAATGAAAAACTGTTTTTT. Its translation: CASSQRGRNEKLFF.

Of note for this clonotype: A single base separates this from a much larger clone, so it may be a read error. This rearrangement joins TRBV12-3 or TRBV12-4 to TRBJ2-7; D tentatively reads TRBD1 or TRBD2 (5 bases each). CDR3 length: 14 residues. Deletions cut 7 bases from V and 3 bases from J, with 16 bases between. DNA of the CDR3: TGTGCCAGCACCGGGACCCATGGGGGCTACGAGCAGTACTTC. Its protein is CASTGTHGGYEQYF.

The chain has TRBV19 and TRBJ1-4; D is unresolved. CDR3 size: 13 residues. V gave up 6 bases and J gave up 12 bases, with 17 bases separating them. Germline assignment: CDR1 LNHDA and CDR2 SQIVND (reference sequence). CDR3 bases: TGTGCCAGTAGGCCGAACTGGGAGAAAGAACTGTTTTTT. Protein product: CASRPNWEKELFF.

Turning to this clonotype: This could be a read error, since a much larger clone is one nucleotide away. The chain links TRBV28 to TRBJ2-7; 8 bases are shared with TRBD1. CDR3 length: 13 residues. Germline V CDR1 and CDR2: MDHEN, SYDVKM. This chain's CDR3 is CASRNDRGYERYF. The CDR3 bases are TGTGCCAGCAGAAACGACAGGGGCTACGAGCGGTACTTC.

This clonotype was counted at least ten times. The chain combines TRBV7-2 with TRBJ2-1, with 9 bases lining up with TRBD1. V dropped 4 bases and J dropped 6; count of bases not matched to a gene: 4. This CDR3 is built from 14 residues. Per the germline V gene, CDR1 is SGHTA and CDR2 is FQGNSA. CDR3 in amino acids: CASSSRTGANEQFF. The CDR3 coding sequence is TGTGCCAGCAGCTCCCGGACAGGGGCCAATGAGCAGTTCTTC.

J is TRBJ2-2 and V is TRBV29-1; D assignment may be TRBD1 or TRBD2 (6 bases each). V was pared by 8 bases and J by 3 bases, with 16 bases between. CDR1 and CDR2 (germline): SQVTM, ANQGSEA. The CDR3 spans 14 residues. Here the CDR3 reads CSSLGGRYTGELFF. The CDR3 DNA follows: TGCAGCAGCTTAGGGGGGAGGTACACCGGGGAGCTGTTTTTT.

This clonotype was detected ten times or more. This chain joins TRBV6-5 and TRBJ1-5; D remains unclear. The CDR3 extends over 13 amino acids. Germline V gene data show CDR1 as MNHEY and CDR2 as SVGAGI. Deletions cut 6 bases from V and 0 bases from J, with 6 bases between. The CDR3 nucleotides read TGTGCCAGCAGGAGGGATAGCAATCAGCCCCAGCATTTT. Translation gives CASRRDSNQPQHF.

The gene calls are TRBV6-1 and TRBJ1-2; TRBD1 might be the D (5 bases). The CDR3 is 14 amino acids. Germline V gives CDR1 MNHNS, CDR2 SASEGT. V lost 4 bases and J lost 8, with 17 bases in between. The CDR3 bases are TGTGCCAGCAGTGGCCCCCCGTCCCAGGGAGGCTACACCTTC. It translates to CASSGPPSQGGYTF.

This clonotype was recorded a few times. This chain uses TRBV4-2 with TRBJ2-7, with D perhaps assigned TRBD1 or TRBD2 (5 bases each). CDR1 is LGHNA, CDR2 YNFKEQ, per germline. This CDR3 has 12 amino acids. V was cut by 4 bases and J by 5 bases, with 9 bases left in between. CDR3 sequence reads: CASSPRENEQYF. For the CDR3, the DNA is TGTGCCAGCAGCCCCAGGGAGAACGAGCAGTACTTC.

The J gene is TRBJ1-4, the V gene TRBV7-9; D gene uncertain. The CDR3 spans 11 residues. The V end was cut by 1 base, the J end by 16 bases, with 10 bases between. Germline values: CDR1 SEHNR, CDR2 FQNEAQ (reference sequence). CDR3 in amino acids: CASSLDKKRFF. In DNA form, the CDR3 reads TGTGCCAGCAGCTTAGACAAGAAGCGGTTTTTT.

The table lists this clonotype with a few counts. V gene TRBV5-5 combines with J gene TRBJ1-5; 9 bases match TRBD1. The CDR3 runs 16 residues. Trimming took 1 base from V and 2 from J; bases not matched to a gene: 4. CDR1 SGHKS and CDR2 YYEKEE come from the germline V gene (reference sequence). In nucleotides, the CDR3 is TGTGCCAGCAGCTTGAGGGGGGACAGGGGCAATCAGCCCCAGCATTTT. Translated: CASSLRGDRGNQPQHF.

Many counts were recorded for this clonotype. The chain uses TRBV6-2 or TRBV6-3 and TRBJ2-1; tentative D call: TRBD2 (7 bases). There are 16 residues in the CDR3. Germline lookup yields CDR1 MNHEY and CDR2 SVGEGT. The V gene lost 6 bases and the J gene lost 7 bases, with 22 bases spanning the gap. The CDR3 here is CASSTLGGGLYNEQFF. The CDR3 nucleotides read TGTGCCAGCAGCACTCTGGGAGGGGGACTCTATAATGAGCAGTTCTTC.

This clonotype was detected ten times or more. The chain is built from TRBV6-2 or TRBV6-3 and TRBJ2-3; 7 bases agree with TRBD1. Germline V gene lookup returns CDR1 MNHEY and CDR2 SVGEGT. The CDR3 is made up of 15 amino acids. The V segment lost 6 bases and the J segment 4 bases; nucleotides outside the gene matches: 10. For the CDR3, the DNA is TGTGCCAGCAGCCGAGGACAGGTTGGTCCAGATACGCAGTATTTT. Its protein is CASSRGQVGPDTQYF.

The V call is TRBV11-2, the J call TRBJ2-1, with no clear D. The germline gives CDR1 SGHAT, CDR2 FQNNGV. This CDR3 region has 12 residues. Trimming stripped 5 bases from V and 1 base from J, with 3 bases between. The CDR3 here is CASSPSYNEQFF. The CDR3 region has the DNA TGTGCCAGCAGCCCATCCTACAATGAGCAGTTCTTC.

For the CDR3, the DNA is TGTGCCAGCAGCGCTACAGGGAAAGAGACCCAGTACTTC. It codes for CASSATGKETQYF. The rearrangement joins TRBV7-2 to TRBJ2-5; weak D call: TRBD1 (6 bases). The germline gives CDR1 SGHTA, CDR2 FQGNSA. Between the trimmed V and J ends, which lost 5 bases and 3 bases, there was a span of 10 bases. This CDR3 contains 13 residues.

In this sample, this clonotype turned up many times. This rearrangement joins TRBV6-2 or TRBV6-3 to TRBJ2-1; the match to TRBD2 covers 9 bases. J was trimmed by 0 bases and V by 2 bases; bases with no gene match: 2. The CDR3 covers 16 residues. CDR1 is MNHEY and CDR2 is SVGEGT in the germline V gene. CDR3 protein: CASSYGSGSSYNEQFF. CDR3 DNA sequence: TGTGCCAGCAGTTACGGTAGCGGGAGCTCCTACAATGAGCAGTTCTTC.

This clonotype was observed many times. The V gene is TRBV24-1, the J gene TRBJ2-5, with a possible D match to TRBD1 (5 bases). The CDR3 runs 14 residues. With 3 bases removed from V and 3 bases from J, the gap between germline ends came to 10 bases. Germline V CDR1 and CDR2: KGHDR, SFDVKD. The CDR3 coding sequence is TGTGCCACCAGTGATGCTCTAGGGGAAGAGACCCAGTACTTC. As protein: CATSDALGEETQYF.

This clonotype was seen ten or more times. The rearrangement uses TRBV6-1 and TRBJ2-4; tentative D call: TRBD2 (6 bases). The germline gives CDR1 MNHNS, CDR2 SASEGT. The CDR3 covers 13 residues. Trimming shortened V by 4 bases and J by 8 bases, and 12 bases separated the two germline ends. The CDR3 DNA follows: TGTGCCAGCAGTGTGGACTACCCCCACATTCAGTACTTC. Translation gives CASSVDYPHIQYF.

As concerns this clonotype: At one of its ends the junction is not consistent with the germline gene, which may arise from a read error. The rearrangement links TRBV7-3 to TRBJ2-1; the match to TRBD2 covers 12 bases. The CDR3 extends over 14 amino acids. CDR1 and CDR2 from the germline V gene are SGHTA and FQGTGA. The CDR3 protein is CASSPRGLAGGQIF. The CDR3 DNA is TGTGCCAGCAGCCCCCGTGGCCTAGCGGGGGGGCAGATCTTC.

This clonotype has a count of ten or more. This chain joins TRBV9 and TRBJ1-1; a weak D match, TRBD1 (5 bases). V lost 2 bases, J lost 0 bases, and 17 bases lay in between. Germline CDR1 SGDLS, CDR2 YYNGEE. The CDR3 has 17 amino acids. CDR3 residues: CASSVGASPYMNTEAFF. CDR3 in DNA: TGTGCCAGCAGCGTTGGGGCGAGCCCTTATATGAACACTGAAGCTTTCTTT.

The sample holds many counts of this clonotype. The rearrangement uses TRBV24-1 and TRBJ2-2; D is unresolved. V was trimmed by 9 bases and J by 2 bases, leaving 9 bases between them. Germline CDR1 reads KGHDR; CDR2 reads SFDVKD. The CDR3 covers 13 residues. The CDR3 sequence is CATEDGNTGELFF. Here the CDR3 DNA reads TGTGCCACCGAAGACGGAAACACCGGGGAGCTGTTTTTT.

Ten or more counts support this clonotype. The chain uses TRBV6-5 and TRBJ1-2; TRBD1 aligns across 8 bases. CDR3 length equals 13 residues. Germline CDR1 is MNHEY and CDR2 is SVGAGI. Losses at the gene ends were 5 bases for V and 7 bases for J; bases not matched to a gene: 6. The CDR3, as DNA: TGTGCCAGCAGTAGACAGGGGTTAGCTGGCTACACCTTC. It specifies CASSRQGLAGYTF.

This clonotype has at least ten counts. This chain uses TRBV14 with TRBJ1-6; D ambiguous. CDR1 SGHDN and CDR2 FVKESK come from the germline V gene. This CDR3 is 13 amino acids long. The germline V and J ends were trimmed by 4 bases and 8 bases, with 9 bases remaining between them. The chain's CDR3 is CASSLNNHSPLHF. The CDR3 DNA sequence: TGTGCCAGCAGCCTAAACAACCATTCACCCCTCCACTTT.

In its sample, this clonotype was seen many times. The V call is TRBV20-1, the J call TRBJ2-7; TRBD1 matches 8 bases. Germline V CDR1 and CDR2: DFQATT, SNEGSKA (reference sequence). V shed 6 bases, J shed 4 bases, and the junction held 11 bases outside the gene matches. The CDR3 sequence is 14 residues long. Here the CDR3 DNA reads TGCAGTGCCTCGACAGGGGCAGGGGTATACGAGCAGTACTTC. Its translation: CSASTGAGVYEQYF.

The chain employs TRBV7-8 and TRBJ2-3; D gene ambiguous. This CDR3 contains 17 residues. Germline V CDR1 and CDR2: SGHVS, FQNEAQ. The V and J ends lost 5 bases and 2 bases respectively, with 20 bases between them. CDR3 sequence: CASSLWTSDFSTDTQYF. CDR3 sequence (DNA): TGTGCCAGCAGCCTATGGACGAGTGATTTTTCCACAGATACGCAGTATTTT.